This T cell receptor beta chain was identified in a study of shared clonotypes between healthy human individuals. Sequenced by immunoSEQ multiplex PCR; TCRdb stores in-frame clones only, minus some. The table records millions of clones, 90% to 95% of them present only once. Germline CDR1 SGHRS, CDR2 YFSETQ. V lost 9 bases and J lost 8; bases outside the gene matches: 11. The CDR3 runs to 15 residues. Sequenced input: naive CD4+ T cells sorted from blood. Subset here: CD45RA+ positively selected. The chain carries TRBV5-1 and TRBJ2-1; 13 bases are shared with TRBD2. The TCR sequence derives from a man aged 18 to 29 in good health. DNA of the CDR3: TGCGCCACCCAGGTGGGGACTAGCGGGACGGATGAGCAGTTCTTC. Translating it yields CATQVGTSGTDEQFF.